This T cell receptor (beta chain) was captured in a study of blood T cell repertoires in COVID-19. Study background: COVID-19 samples from acute and convalescent phases originated in the United States, Italy and Spain. Sources were T cells, B-cell-depleted T cells, or PBMCs; the material itself was cDNA or gDNA.

Methods used by the authors: Reference gene primer amplification yielded estimated nucleated cell counts. Assay used: immunoSEQ multiplex PCR; TCRdb lists only in-frame clones, some missing. From that table come the V and J calls and clone size; the DNA was used to work out D and trimming. Among 55,000 to 70,000 clones, roughly 87% were seen once, and the ten largest hold roughly 22%. This clone was seen once. The V end was cut by 4 bases, the J end by 1 base, with 8 bases between. The germline gives CDR1 SGHVS, CDR2 FQNEAQ. The CDR3 is 14 amino acids. The chain is built from TRBV7-8 and TRBJ1-5; D uncertain. The sequence was obtained from a woman aged 60-70 years with acute or convalescent COVID-19. The sequencing input was peripheral blood. The chain's CDR3 is CASSSSASNQPQHF. In nucleotides, the CDR3 is TGTGCCAGCAGCTCCTCCGCGAGCAATCAGCCCCAGCATTTT.